This T cell receptor (beta chain) emerged from a study of T cells expressing NK-cell markers. Study-level information: From sorted CD3+CD56+NKG2C+, CD3+CD56+NKG2C- and CD3+CD56-NKG2C+ T cells came the TCR beta repertoires. With respect to HCMV, most of the eight sequenced donors were seropositive, and one was seronegative. Study observations and caveats: In more than five donors, dominant CD3+CD56+NKG2C+ clones formed roughly 1.0-7.0% of CD8+ cells.

Of note for this clonotype: Its antigen remains unknown.

It was by 5'RACE template switching with UMIs that TCR beta cDNA was made. Reanalyzing the 5' RACE reads, TCRdb keeps one entry per CDR3 protein, without DNA. The sample has 200,000 to 300,000 distinct CDR3 sequences, and its top ten clones hold roughly 4.2%. CDR3 size: 15 residues. Germline V CDR1 and CDR2: KGHSH, LQKENI. The sequenced sample was blood T cells: a sorted CD56 or NKG2C T cell subset, CD4+ or CD8+ T cells, or bulk PBMC T cells (not recorded which). The chain uses TRBV18 and TRBJ1-1; TCRdb lists TRBD1, though no DNA is available to test this call. The TCR originated in a woman aged 18 to 75 in good health. The CDR3 sequence is CASSPQGAKNTEAFF.